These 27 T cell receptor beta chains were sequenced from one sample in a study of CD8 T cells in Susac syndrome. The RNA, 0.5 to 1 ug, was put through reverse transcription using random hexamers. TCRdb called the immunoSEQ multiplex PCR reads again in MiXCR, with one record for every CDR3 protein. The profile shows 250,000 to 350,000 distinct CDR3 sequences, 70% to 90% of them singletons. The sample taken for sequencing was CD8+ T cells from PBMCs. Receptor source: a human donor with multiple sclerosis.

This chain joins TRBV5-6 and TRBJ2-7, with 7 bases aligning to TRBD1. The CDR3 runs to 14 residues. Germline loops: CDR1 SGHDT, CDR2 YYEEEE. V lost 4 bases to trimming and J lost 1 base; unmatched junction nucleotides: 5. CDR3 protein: CASSHQTGSYEQYF. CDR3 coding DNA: TGTGCCAGCAGCCATCAGACAGGGTCCTACGAGCAGTACTTC.

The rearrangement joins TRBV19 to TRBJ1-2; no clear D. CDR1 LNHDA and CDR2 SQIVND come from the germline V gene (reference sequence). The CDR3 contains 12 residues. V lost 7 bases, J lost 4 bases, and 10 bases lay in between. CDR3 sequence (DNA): TGTGCCAGTACCGGGTCTCTCTATGGCTACACCTTC. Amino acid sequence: CASTGSLYGYTF.

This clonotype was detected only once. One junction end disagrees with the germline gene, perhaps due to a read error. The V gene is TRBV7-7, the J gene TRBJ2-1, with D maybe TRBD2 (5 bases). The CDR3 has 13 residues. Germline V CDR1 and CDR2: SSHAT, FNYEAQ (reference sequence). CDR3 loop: CASSSDLGNEQFF. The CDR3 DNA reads TGTGCTAGCAGCTCGGACTTGGGAAACGAGCAGTTCTTC.

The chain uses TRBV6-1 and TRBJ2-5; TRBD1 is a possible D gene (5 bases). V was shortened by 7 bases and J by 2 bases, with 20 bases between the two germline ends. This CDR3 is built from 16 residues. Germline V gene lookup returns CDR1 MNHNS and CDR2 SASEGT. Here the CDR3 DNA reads TGTGCCAGCAACCGAATAGGGGAACCCGGACAAGAGACCCAGTACTTC. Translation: CASNRIGEPGQETQYF.

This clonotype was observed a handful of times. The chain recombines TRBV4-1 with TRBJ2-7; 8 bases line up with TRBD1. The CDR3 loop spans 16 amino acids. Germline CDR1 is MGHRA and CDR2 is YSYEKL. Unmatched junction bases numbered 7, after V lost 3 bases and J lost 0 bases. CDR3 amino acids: CASSHERDRSSYEQYF. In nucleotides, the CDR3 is TGCGCCAGCAGCCATGAGAGGGACAGGAGCTCCTACGAGCAGTACTTC.

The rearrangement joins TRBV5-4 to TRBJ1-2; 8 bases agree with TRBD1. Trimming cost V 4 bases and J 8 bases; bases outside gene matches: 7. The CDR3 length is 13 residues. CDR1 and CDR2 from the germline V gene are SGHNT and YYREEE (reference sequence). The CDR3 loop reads CASSPDRGNGYTF. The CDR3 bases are TGTGCCAGCAGCCCCGACAGGGGAAACGGCTACACCTTC.

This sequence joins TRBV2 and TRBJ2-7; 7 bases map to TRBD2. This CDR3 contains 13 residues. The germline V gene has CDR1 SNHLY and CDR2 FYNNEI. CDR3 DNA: TGTGCAAGACGGGGGGAGAGCTCCTACGAGCAGTACTTC. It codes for CARRGESSYEQYF.

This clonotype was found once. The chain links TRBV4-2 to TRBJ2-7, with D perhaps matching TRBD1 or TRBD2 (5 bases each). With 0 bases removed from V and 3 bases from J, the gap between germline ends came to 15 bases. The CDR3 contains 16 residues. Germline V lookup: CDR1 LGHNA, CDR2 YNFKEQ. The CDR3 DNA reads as TGTGCCAGCAGCCAAGAATGGGACGGAGAAAACTACGAGCAGTACTTC. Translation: CASSQEWDGENYEQYF.

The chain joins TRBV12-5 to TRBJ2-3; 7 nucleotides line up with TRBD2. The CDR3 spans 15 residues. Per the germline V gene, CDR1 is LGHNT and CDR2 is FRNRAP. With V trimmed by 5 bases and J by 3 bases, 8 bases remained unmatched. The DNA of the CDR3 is TGTGCTAGTGGTCCGGGGACTAAAACTACAGATACGCAGTATTTT. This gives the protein CASGPGTKTTDTQYF.

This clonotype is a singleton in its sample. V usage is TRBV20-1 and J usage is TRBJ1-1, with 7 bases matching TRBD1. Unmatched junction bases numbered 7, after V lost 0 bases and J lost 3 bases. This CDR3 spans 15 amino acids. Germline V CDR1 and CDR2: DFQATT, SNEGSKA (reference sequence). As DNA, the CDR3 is TGCAGTGCTAGAGAGTCGGAGGGGGCTTACACTGAAGCTTTCTTT. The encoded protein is CSARESEGAYTEAFF.

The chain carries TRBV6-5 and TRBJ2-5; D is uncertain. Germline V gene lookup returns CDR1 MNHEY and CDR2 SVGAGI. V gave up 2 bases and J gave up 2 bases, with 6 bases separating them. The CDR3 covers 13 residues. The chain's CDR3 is CASSYGSQETQYF. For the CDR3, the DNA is TGTGCCAGCAGTTACGGGTCTCAAGAGACCCAGTACTTC.

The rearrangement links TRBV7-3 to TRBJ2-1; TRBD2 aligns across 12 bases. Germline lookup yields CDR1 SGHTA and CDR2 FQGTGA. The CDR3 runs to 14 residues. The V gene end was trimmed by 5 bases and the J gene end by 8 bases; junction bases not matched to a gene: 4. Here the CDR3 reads CASSIGLAGYEQFF. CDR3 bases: TGTGCCAGCAGCATCGGACTAGCGGGGTATGAGCAGTTCTTC.

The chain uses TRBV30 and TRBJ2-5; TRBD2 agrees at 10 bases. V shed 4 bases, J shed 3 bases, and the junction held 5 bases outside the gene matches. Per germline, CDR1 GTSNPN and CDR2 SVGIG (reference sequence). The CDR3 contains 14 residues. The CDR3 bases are TGTGCCTGGACCGAGCTAGCGGGAGAAGAGACCCAGTACTTC. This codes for CAWTELAGEETQYF.

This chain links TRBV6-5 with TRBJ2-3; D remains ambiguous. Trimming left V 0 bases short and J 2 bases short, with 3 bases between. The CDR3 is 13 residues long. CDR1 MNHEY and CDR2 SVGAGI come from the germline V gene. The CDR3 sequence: CASSYSTTDTQYF. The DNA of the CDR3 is TGTGCCAGCAGTTACTCGACCACAGATACGCAGTATTTT.

CDR3 loop: CSVESPTSGSPYEQYF. For the CDR3, the DNA is TGCAGCGTTGAAAGCCCGACTAGCGGGAGCCCCTACGAGCAGTACTTC. The rearrangement uses TRBV29-1 and TRBJ2-7; 12 bases are shared with TRBD2. This CDR3 has 16 amino acids. V gave up 2 bases and J gave up 2 bases; unmatched junction bases: 7. The germline CDR1 and CDR2 sequences are SQVTM and ANQGSEA.

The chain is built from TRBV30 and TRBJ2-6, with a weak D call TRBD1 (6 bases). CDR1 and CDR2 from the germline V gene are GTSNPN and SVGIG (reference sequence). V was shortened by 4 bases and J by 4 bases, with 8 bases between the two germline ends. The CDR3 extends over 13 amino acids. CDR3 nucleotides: TGTGCCTGGATGGGACAAGGGGCCAACGTCCTGACTTTC. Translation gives CAWMGQGANVLTF.

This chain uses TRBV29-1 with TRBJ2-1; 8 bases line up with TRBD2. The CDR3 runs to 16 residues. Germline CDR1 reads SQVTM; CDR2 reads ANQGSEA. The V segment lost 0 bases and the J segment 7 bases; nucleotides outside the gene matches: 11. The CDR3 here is CSVEDPGTSGGNEQFF. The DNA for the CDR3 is TGCAGCGTTGAAGATCCGGGCACTAGCGGTGGGAATGAGCAGTTCTTC.

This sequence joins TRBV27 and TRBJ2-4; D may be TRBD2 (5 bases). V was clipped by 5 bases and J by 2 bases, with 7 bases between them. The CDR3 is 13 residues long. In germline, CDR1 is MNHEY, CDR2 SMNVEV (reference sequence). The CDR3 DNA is TGTGCCAGCAGTGCCGGGACCAAAAACATTCAGTACTTC. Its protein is CASSAGTKNIQYF.

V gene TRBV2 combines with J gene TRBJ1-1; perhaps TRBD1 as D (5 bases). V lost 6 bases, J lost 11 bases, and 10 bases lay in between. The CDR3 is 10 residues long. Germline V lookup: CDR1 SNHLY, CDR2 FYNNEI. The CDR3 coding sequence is TGTGCCAGCAGAGGTGGGGCCGCTTTCTTT. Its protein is CASRGGAAFF.

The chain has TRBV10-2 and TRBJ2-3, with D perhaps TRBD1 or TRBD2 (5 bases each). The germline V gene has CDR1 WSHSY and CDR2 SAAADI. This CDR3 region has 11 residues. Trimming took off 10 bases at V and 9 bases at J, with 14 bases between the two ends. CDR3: CATFGTGTQYF. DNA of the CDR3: TGCGCCACCTTTGGGACGGGAACGCAGTATTTT.

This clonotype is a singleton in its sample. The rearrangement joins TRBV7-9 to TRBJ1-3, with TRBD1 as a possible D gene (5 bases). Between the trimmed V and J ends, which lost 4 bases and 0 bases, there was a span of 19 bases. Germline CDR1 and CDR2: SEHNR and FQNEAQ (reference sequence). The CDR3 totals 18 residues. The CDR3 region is CASSSHGAGPFSGNTIYF. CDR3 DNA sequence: TGTGCCAGCAGCTCTCACGGGGCGGGGCCGTTCTCTGGAAACACCATATATTTT.

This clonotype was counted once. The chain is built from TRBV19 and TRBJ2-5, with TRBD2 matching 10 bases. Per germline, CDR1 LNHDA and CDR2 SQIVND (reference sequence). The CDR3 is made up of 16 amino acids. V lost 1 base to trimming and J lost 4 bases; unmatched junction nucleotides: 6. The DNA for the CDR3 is TGTGCCAGTAGTATAGGTGGACTAGCGGAGAGAGAGACCCAGTACTTC. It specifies CASSIGGLAERETQYF. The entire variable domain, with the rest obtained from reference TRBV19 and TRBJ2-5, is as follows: DGGITQSPKYLFRKEGQNVTLSCEQNLNHDAMYWYRQDPGQGLRLIYYSQIVNDFQKGDIAEGYSVSREKKESFPLTVTSAQKNPTAFYLCASSIGGLAERETQYFGPGTRLLVL.

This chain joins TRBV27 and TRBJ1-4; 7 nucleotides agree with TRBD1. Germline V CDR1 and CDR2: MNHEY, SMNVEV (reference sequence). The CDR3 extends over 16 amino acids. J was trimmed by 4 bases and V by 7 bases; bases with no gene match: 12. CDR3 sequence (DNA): TGTGCCAGCAAGGGTTTGACAGGGACCCATAATGAAAAACTGTTTTTT. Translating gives CASKGLTGTHNEKLFF.

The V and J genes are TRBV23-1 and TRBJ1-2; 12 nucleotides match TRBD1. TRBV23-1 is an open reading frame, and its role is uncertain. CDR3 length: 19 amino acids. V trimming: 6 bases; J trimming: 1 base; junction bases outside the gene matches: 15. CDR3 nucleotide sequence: TGCGCCAGCAGACGGGACAGGGGGCTTCCTTCAATACTTAACTATGGCTACACCTTC. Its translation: CASRRDRGLPSILNYGYTF.

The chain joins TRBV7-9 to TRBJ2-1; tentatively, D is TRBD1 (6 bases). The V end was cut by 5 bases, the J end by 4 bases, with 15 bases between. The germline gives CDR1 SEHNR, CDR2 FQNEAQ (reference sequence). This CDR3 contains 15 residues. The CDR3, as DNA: TGTGCCAGCAGCCCAGGGCCAGGGGATTACAATGAGCAGTTCTTC. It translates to CASSPGPGDYNEQFF.

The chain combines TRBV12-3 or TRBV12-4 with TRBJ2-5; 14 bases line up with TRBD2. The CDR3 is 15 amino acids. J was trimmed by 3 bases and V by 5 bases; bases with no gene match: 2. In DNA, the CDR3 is TGTGCCAGCAGTCCGGGACTAGCGGGGGAAGAGACCCAGTACTTC. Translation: CASSPGLAGEETQYF.

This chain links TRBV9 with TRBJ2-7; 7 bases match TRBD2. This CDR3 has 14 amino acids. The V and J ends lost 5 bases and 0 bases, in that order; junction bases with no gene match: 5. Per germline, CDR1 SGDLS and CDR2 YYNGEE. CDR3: CASSGRESSYEQYF. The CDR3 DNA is TGTGCCAGCAGTGGGAGGGAGAGCTCCTACGAGCAGTACTTC.